The sample holds one count of the clone carrying this TCR beta chain. Measured with immunoSEQ multiplex PCR; TCRdb has only the in-frame clones, and not every one. The sample shows 120,000 to 150,000 clones, approximately 86% of them seen only once. These data originate in a study of blood T cell repertoires in COVID-19. Germline CDR1 reads LNHDA; CDR2 reads SQIVND (reference sequence). This CDR3 spans 16 amino acids. The V and J ends lost 3 bases and 0 bases respectively, with 12 bases between them. The clonotype was recovered from a woman in her forties who had been exposed to COVID-19. Sequenced sample: PBMCs or T cells enriched from blood (not recorded which). The rearrangement joins TRBV19 to TRBJ1-3, with TRBD1 as a possible D gene (5 bases). The CDR3 spells CASSIDWGDSGNTIYF. The CDR3 DNA reads as TGTGCCAGTAGTATCGATTGGGGGGACTCTGGAAACACCATATATTTT.